The rows below give T cell receptor beta chains drawn from one sample of a study of blood T cells in healthy people across ages. TCRdb re-analysed the 5' RACE reads in MiXCR, keeping a single row per CDR3 protein. The table records over 950,000 distinct CDR3 sequences, about 51% of them present only once. The sequenced sample consisted of blood. Receptor source: an older woman in good health. The CDR3 runs from the conserved cysteine through the conserved F or W.

>14|TRBV12-3/TRBV12-4
CASSNRVPDQPQHF
>13|TRBV5-1
CASSHQAGNEQFF
>14|TRBV7-2
CASSPPPSGDTQYF
>12|TRBV20-1
CSARRGDQPQHF
>15|TRBV3-1
CASRRTGLPVTEAFF
>15|TRBV27
CASSGGQAGHSPLHF
>15|TRBV28
CASRTPGTQSYEQYF
>15|TRBV2
CASSEALVSTDTQYF
>16|TRBV4-1
CASSHLLAGLSYEQYF
>14|TRBV11-1
CASSLGLGLNEQFF
>11|TRBV29-1
CSVGPTDTQYF
>17|TRBV7-2
CASTRTSGSLGQETQYF
>16|TRBV18
CASSPYRGSSYNEQFF
>14|TRBV7-8
CASSLATANNEQFF
>12|TRBV20-1
CSARPSTDEQYF
>14|TRBV28
CASSLMVPRDTQYF
>14|TRBV6-4
CANSVLAGLNEQFF
>11|TRBV28
CATRAIYEQHF
>16|TRBV24-1
CATSDPGQFSADTQYF
>15|TRBV27
CASSFRGARGYGYTF
>14|TRBV13
CASTDYGRKSEAFF
>14|TRBV5-1
CASSLDSGGETQYF
>13|TRBV5-1
CASSTSVRYEQYF
>14|TRBV5-6
CASSLAQGKNIQYF
>14|TRBV5-1
CASSLFRTGDIQYF
>13|TRBV4-2
CASSHRESYGQYF
>15|TRBV2
CASSDPTGGRETQYF
>19|TRBV7-2
CASSLLASGFPPRPDTQYF
>15|TRBV3-1
CASSQGRGTNYGYTF
>15|TRBV25-1
CASSEYSSVYNEQFF
>17|TRBV6-2/TRBV6-3
CASRSIQTSGSRKTQYF
>15|TRBV13
CASSSLFRTTDTQYF
>15|TRBV6-1
CASSEDQREGREQYF
>12|TRBV7-6
CASSFTDNEQFF
>15|TRBV27
CASSPGVAVVYEQYF
>15|TRBV11-2
CASSLTDLYQETQYF
>14|TRBV7-9
CASSPPDRGYGQYF
>14|TRBV7-2
CASSSARGGNEQFF
>17|TRBV4-3
CASSQGRMVGRAEKLFF
>17|TRBV12-5
CASGLVSVRGAPDTQYF
>15|TRBV4-1
CASSHQAGVVREQFF
>13|TRBV2
CASRGTGGDGYTF
>14|TRBV5-1
CASSLSAGVYEQYF